These 29 T cell receptor beta chains originate from one sample sequenced in a study of long-term antiretroviral therapy in people with HIV. Sequencing used immunoSEQ v3.0 at survey level. The method was immunoSEQ multiplex PCR; TCRdb's version includes in-frame clones alone and lacks a portion of them. This repertoire shows tens of thousands of clones, nearly 95% found once; its top ten account for 2.5% to 3.5%. The material was unsorted PBMCs, obtained 3.7 years after starting antiretroviral therapy. These receptors were taken from a woman between 45 and 60 years old with HIV.

The J gene is TRBJ2-5, the V gene TRBV4-1; 10 bases align to TRBD2. The CDR3 extends over 17 amino acids. The V gene's germline CDR1 is MGHRA and CDR2 YSYEKL. The J segment lost 5 bases and the V segment lost 4 bases, leaving 13 bases of the junction unmatched. The CDR3 DNA reads TGCGCCAGCAGCCCCTATAGCGGGGGGACCTTCCGGGAGACCCAGTACTTC. This codes for CASSPYSGGTFRETQYF.

The chain links TRBV7-6 to TRBJ2-5; perhaps TRBD2 as D (7 bases). V dropped 3 bases and J dropped 4 bases, with 15 bases sitting between them. Germline V gene sequence: CDR1 SGHVS, CDR2 FNYEAQ. The CDR3 is 15 residues long. CDR3 nucleotide sequence: TGTGCCAGCAGCTTGCGTTTCGGGGGGCGAGAGACCCAGTACTTC. This codes for CASSLRFGGRETQYF. Drawing the rest from reference TRBV7-6 and TRBJ2-5, the complete variable domain is GAGVSQSPRYKVTKRGQDVALRCDPISGHVSLYWYRQALGQGPEFLTYFNYEAQQDKSGLPNDRFSAERPEGSISTLTIQRTEQRDSAMYRCASSLRFGGRETQYFGPGTRLLVL.

The CDR3 DNA reads as TGTGCCAGCAGCGTAGGTTCGAGCAGCGGGAAAGAGACCCAGTACTTC. Its translation is CASSVGSSSGKETQYF. The chain links TRBV9 to TRBJ2-5; 7 nucleotides agree with TRBD2. With 0 bases clipped from V and 3 bases from J, the junction kept 8 bases outside the gene matches. This CDR3 has 16 amino acids. The germline CDR1 and CDR2 sequences are SGDLS and YYNGEE.

This clone was found once. This chain links TRBV7-2 with TRBJ1-5, with D perhaps TRBD1 (6 bases). Looked up from germline, CDR1 is SGHTA and CDR2 is FQGNSA. This CDR3 is built from 13 residues. The V gene lost 5 bases and the J gene lost 5 bases, with 10 bases spanning the gap. The CDR3 DNA is TGTGCCAGCAGCGTCGGGGGCTATCAGCCCCAGCATTTT. It is translated as CASSVGGYQPQHF. The whole variable domain, remainder taken from reference TRBV7-2 and TRBJ1-5, is GAGVSQSPSNKVTEKGKDVELRCDPISGHTALYWYRQSLGQGLEFLIYFQGNSAPDKSGLPSDRFSAERTGGSVSTLTIQRTQQEDSAVYLCASSVGGYQPQHFGDGTRLSIL.

Written as DNA, the CDR3 is TGTGCCAGCAGTAGACCGGGACAGGGGGCCAACTACGAGCAGTACTTC. Translation: CASSRPGQGANYEQYF. This chain connects TRBV6-6 to TRBJ2-7; 12 nucleotides line up with TRBD1. This CDR3 spans 16 amino acids. Per germline, CDR1 MNHNY and CDR2 SVGAGI (reference sequence). The trim removed 5 bases at V and 3 bases at J, leaving 8 bases unmatched.

This clone appeared once. The J gene is TRBJ2-1, the V gene TRBV5-8; unclear D gene. This CDR3 region has 14 residues. Germline lookup yields CDR1 SGHTS and CDR2 YDEGEE. The ends were cut back, 1 base at V and 15 bases at J, with 20 bases in the middle. As DNA, the CDR3 is TGTGCCAGCAGCTTGTATATACAGTTGCATGGATCGTTCTTC. It codes for CASSLYIQLHGSFF.

The V and J genes are TRBV2 and TRBJ2-3; D is possibly TRBD1 or TRBD2 (5 bases each). The V and J ends lost 2 bases and 11 bases respectively, with 14 bases between them. The length of the CDR3 is 13 residues. Per the germline V gene, CDR1 is SNHLY and CDR2 is FYNNEI. The CDR3 loop reads CASSESGALGQYF. In DNA, the CDR3 is TGTGCCAGCAGTGAATCCGGGGCTTTGGGGCAGTATTTT.

V usage is TRBV2 and J usage is TRBJ2-2, with 9 positions matching TRBD1. The CDR3 is 14 residues long. Germline-derived CDR1 and CDR2 are SNHLY and FYNNEI. Unmatched junction bases numbered 8, after V lost 9 bases and J lost 6 bases. DNA for the CDR3: TGTGCCAGAGAAGGACAGGGGATGGCCGGGGAGCTGTTTTTT. It yields the protein CAREGQGMAGELFF.

This rearrangement joins TRBV19 to TRBJ2-5; unclear D gene. Trimming removed 5 bases from V and 2 bases from J, with 12 bases in between. Per the germline V gene, CDR1 is LNHDA and CDR2 is SQIVND (reference sequence). The CDR3 runs to 14 residues. CDR3 sequence: CASSRRDPQETQYF. The CDR3 coding sequence is TGTGCCAGTAGTCGCCGAGATCCACAAGAGACCCAGTACTTC.

V is TRBV30 and J is TRBJ1-2; maybe TRBD1 (5 bases). Germline CDR1 and CDR2: GTSNPN and SVGIG (reference sequence). The germline V and J ends were trimmed by 3 bases and 1 base, with 9 bases remaining between them. CDR3 length equals 13 residues. The CDR3 sequence is CAWSPGHNYGYTF. The CDR3 DNA is TGTGCCTGGAGCCCAGGACATAACTATGGCTACACCTTC.

CDR3 sequence reads: CASSPFLQGARHEQYF. The DNA for the CDR3 is TGTGCCAGCTCACCATTTTTACAGGGGGCGCGTCACGAGCAGTACTTC. The V gene is TRBV18, the J gene TRBJ2-7; 9 bases align to TRBD1. Germline-derived CDR1 and CDR2 are KGHSH and LQKENI. With 2 bases clipped from V and 5 bases from J, the junction kept 10 bases outside the gene matches. The CDR3 has 16 residues.

The rearrangement uses TRBV6-5 and TRBJ1-2, with 9 bases lining up with TRBD1. This CDR3 comprises 14 residues. Per germline, CDR1 MNHEY and CDR2 SVGAGI. After removal of 6 bases from V and 3 bases from J, the junction contained 5 bases not matched to a gene. CDR3 protein: CASRWTGADYGYTF. CDR3 in DNA: TGTGCCAGCAGATGGACAGGGGCAGACTATGGCTACACCTTC.

The chain carries TRBV5-6 and TRBJ2-5; D gene uncertain. The V end was cut by 0 bases, the J end by 4 bases, with 10 bases between. Germline values: CDR1 SGHDT, CDR2 YYEEEE. This CDR3 comprises 14 residues. The CDR3 region is CASSLGAIGETQYF. DNA for the CDR3: TGTGCCAGCAGCTTGGGGGCAATAGGAGAGACCCAGTACTTC.

The chain is built from TRBV9 and TRBJ1-3, with D hard to call. The CDR3 is 15 amino acids. Germline V gene data show CDR1 as SGDLS and CDR2 as YYNGEE. V gave up 4 bases and J gave up 0 bases, with 11 bases separating them. CDR3 coding DNA: TGTGCCAGCAGCCCCATTTCTAGCTCTGGAAACACCATATATTTT. Translating gives CASSPISSSGNTIYF. The full variable domain, with the rest looked up from reference TRBV9 and TRBJ1-3, is DSGVTQTPKHLITATGQRVTLRCSPRSGDLSVYWYQQSLDQGLQFLIQYYNGEERAKGNILERFSAQQFPDLHSELNLSSLELGDSALYFCASSPISSSGNTIYFGEGSWLTVV.

This clone came up once. The rearrangement links TRBV5-1 to TRBJ1-6; D remains unclear. Germline V gene lookup returns CDR1 SGHRS and CDR2 YFSETQ. Trimming took 4 bases from V and 0 from J, leaving 14 bases between them. This CDR3 has 17 amino acids. The DNA for the CDR3 is TGCGCCAGCAGCCAAAACCTCGGGAGCTCCTATAATTCACCCCTCCACTTT. Protein product: CASSQNLGSSYNSPLHF.

The rearrangement joins TRBV7-9 to TRBJ2-6; D uncertain. Looked up from germline, CDR1 is SEHNR and CDR2 is FQNEAQ (reference sequence). The germline V and J ends were trimmed by 1 base and 0 bases, with 10 bases remaining between them. The CDR3 consists of 17 residues. The CDR3 here is CASSLVTGSSGANVLTF. CDR3 sequence (DNA): TGTGCCAGCAGCTTAGTGACCGGAAGCTCTGGGGCCAACGTCCTGACTTTC.

The genes are TRBV19 and TRBJ2-5, with D uncertain. The CDR3 is 13 amino acids. Trimming cost V 5 bases and J 5 bases, with 12 bases left between them. The germline CDR1 and CDR2 sequences are LNHDA and SQIVND (reference sequence). CDR3 DNA: TGTGCCAGTAGTTCCCGGCCACGGGAGACCCAGTACTTC. Its translation: CASSSRPRETQYF.

This chain joins TRBV19 and TRBJ2-7; D remains ambiguous. The germline V and J ends were trimmed by 9 bases and 6 bases, with 18 bases remaining between them. The CDR3 runs to 13 residues. CDR1 LNHDA and CDR2 SQIVND come from the germline V gene (reference sequence). The CDR3 DNA sequence: TGTGCCAGCAAAGGTAAAGGGTTCGTCGAGCAGTACTTC. It translates to CASKGKGFVEQYF. The complete variable domain, with remaining parts taken from reference TRBV19 and TRBJ2-7, reads DGGITQSPKYLFRKEGQNVTLSCEQNLNHDAMYWYRQDPGQGLRLIYYSQIVNDFQKGDIAEGYSVSREKKESFPLTVTSAQKNPTAFYLCASKGKGFVEQYFGPGTRLTVT.

This rearrangement joins TRBV7-6 to TRBJ2-5; TRBD2 is a possible D gene (6 bases). The CDR3 is 15 residues long. Germline V gene lookup returns CDR1 SGHVS and CDR2 FNYEAQ. Trimming removed 5 bases at V and 4 bases at J, with 17 bases between. The CDR3 sequence: CASSPMTGSIETQYF. The DNA for the CDR3 is TGTGCCAGCAGCCCAATGACCGGGAGCATAGAGACCCAGTACTTC.

Written as DNA, the CDR3 is TGTGCCAGCAGTGAAGCCGGGACAGGGGACCGATACGAGCAGTACTTC. Its protein is CASSEAGTGDRYEQYF. V and J are TRBV2 and TRBJ2-7; 10 positions agree with TRBD1. The CDR3 has 16 amino acids. V lost 0 bases, J lost 4 bases, and 6 bases stayed unmatched. The germline CDR1 and CDR2 sequences are SNHLY and FYNNEI.

A single count supports this clone. The chain uses TRBV30 and TRBJ1-5; TRBD1 might be the D (5 bases). The CDR3 runs 13 residues. Germline-derived CDR1 and CDR2 are GTSNPN and SVGIG (reference sequence). V lost 3 bases and J lost 4, with 10 bases in between. For the CDR3, the DNA is TGTGCCTGGAGAAACGGGGGGAATCAGCCCCAGCATTTT. Its protein is CAWRNGGNQPQHF.

V and J are TRBV19 and TRBJ1-5, with TRBD1 matching over 9 bases. V dropped 5 bases and J dropped 6; count of bases not matched to a gene: 11. This CDR3 has 16 amino acids. Germline assignment: CDR1 LNHDA and CDR2 SQIVND (reference sequence). The CDR3 coding sequence is TGTGCCAGTAGTTCTCCGGGACAGGGTGTTCGTCAGCCCCAGCATTTT. Its protein product is CASSSPGQGVRQPQHF. Combining the CDR3 with reference TRBV19 and TRBJ1-5 gives the whole variable domain DGGITQSPKYLFRKEGQNVTLSCEQNLNHDAMYWYRQDPGQGLRLIYYSQIVNDFQKGDIAEGYSVSREKKESFPLTVTSAQKNPTAFYLCASSSPGQGVRQPQHFGDGTRLSIL.

The gene calls are TRBV2 and TRBJ1-1; D perhaps matches TRBD1 (6 bases). Between the trimmed V and J ends, which lost 4 bases and 4 bases, there was a span of 13 bases. CDR3 length equals 14 residues. The germline gives CDR1 SNHLY, CDR2 FYNNEI. CDR3 region: CASSGEQGATEAFF. In nucleotides, the CDR3 is TGTGCCAGCAGTGGGGAACAGGGTGCCACTGAAGCTTTCTTT.

The chain is built from TRBV19 and TRBJ1-1; no clear D gene. This CDR3 has 14 amino acids. Germline lookup yields CDR1 LNHDA and CDR2 SQIVND (reference sequence). The V and J ends lost 6 bases and 1 base respectively, with 12 bases between them. CDR3: CASSPGNGNTEAFF. DNA of the CDR3: TGTGCCAGTAGCCCCGGGAACGGGAACACTGAAGCTTTCTTT.

This chain connects TRBV5-6 to TRBJ2-7; D unclear. The V end was cut by 1 base, the J end by 5 bases, with 4 bases between. The length of the CDR3 is 11 residues. Germline CDR1 SGHDT, CDR2 YYEEEE. The CDR3 DNA reads as TGTGCCAGCAGCTTGTGGGACGAGCAGTACTTC. Translating gives CASSLWDEQYF.

The chain has TRBV13 and TRBJ1-6; D ambiguous. The germline CDR1 and CDR2 sequences are PRHDT and FYEKMQ (reference sequence). The length of the CDR3 is 15 residues. Trimming removed 5 bases from V and 10 bases from J, with 18 bases in between. CDR3 residues: CASSRGDMGKSPLHF. CDR3 DNA: TGTGCCAGCAGCCGGGGAGACATGGGGAAATCACCCCTCCACTTT.

The chain is built from TRBV11-2 and TRBJ2-3, with D unclear. Between the trimmed V and J ends, which lost 5 bases and 6 bases, there was a span of 12 bases. Per germline, CDR1 SGHAT and CDR2 FQNNGV. There are 13 residues in the CDR3. The CDR3 nucleotides are TGTGCCAGCAGCCAGAACCCTTTGGATACGCAGTATTTT. This codes for CASSQNPLDTQYF.

This chain connects TRBV9 to TRBJ1-3, with 7 bases identical to TRBD1. Losses at the gene ends were 7 bases for V and 4 bases for J; bases not matched to a gene: 8. This CDR3 is 14 amino acids long. Germline V gene lookup returns CDR1 SGDLS and CDR2 YYNGEE. CDR3 in amino acids: CASGQGVFGNTIYF. The CDR3 DNA is TGTGCCAGCGGCCAGGGGGTTTTCGGAAACACCATATATTTT.

The chain combines TRBV6-5 with TRBJ2-5; D call uncertain. V lost 4 bases and J 4 bases, leaving 16 bases between the germline ends. The germline V gene has CDR1 MNHEY and CDR2 SVGAGI. This CDR3 is 15 amino acids long. CDR3 sequence: CASSSYKRESETQYF. The CDR3 nucleotides read TGTGCCAGCAGTTCTTACAAGAGAGAATCAGAGACCCAGTACTTC.